Described below is a single TCR beta chain sequence and its context. Its antigen is unidentified. The germline gives CDR1 MDHEN, CDR2 SYDVKM. The CDR3 has 16 residues. V shed 1 base and J 6 bases; nucleotides not matched to a gene: 5. TCRdb processed the reads anew with MiXCR; each CDR3 protein has one entry. Of 200,000 to 250,000 distinct CDR3 sequences in the sample, 35% to 40% were seen once. This record belongs to a study of T cell repertoires in cytomegalovirus infection. Study background: CMV epitopes used comprised recently identified HLA-C-restricted ones and well-studied HLA-B-restricted ones. Signatures in public TCR beta sequences pointed to both CMV infection and matching HLA type.

Study-wide results and limits: CMV-specific HLA-C-restricted TCR beta clonotypes dominated the ex vivo response.

Source: CD8+ T cells from cultured PBMCs, taken from culture after CMV antigen stimulation. The TCR sequence derives from a human donor in good health (CMV status not recorded). Some clones in this sample may be carry-over from other donors' samples. This rearrangement joins TRBV28 to TRBJ2-2; 10 nucleotides agree with TRBD2. CDR3 residues: CASSLLVAGGPGELFF. The CDR3 DNA is TGTGCCAGCAGTTTATTGGTAGCGGGAGGACCCGGGGAGCTGTTTTTT.